Below are 24 T cell receptor beta chains sequenced from a single sample in a study of T cells expressing NK-cell markers. Following a re-call of the 5' RACE reads, TCRdb has one entry per CDR3 protein and lacks DNA. The listing contains fewer than 550,000 distinct CDR3 sequences. Sample: blood T cells: a sorted CD56 or NKG2C T cell subset, CD4+ or CD8+ T cells, or bulk PBMC T cells (not recorded which). These receptors originate from a woman aged 50 to 60 in good health.

The chain carries TRBV7-9 and TRBJ2-3. Germline CDR1 reads SEHNR; CDR2 reads FQNEAQ (reference sequence). This CDR3 has 12 residues. The CDR3 here is CASSLPSDTQYF.

The rearrangement joins TRBV5-1 to TRBJ1-1; TCRdb reports TRBD1, a call that lacks DNA to check it against. Germline V gene sequence: CDR1 SGHRS, CDR2 YFSETQ. The CDR3 loop spans 14 amino acids. CDR3: CASSIEGMNTEAFF.

This chain joins TRBV15 and TRBJ1-1. Per the germline V gene, CDR1 is LNHNV and CDR2 is YYDKDF (reference sequence). This CDR3 comprises 14 residues. The CDR3 protein is CATSRTEGNTEAFF.

This rearrangement joins TRBV6-5 to TRBJ2-3; absent DNA, TCRdb's TRBD2 call cannot be checked. The CDR3 contains 19 residues. The germline CDR1 and CDR2 sequences are MNHEY and SVGAGI. This chain's CDR3 is CASSWGLAGGPSRADTQYF.

J is TRBJ2-1 and V is TRBV28; TCRdb calls TRBD2, which cannot be checked without DNA. Germline lookup yields CDR1 MDHEN and CDR2 SYDVKM. The CDR3 covers 14 residues. The CDR3 sequence is CASSLLAGVDEQFF.

CDR3 residues: CASSLAQRAANEQFF. V gene TRBV5-1 combines with J gene TRBJ2-1; checking the TCRdb D call of TRBD1 is not possible without DNA. Looked up from germline, CDR1 is SGHRS and CDR2 is YFSETQ. This CDR3 has 15 amino acids.

The chain uses TRBV5-1 and TRBJ2-7; TCRdb calls TRBD2, which cannot be checked without DNA. CDR3 length: 15 amino acids. The germline CDR1 and CDR2 sequences are SGHRS and YFSETQ. CDR3 amino acids: CASSTGLAGTPEQYF. Supplemented by reference TRBV5-1 and TRBJ2-7, the full variable domain reads KAGVTQTPRYLIKTRGQQVTLSCSPISGHRSVSWYQQTPGQGLQFLFEYFSETQRNKGNFPGRFSGRQFSNSRSEMNVSTLELGDSALYLCASSTGLAGTPEQYFGPGTRLTVT.

The rearrangement links TRBV19 to TRBJ2-4; TCRdb calls TRBD2, which cannot be checked without DNA. This CDR3 is 14 amino acids long. Germline CDR1 and CDR2: LNHDA and SQIVND (reference sequence). CDR3 region: CASRAGVAKNIQYF.

The V call is TRBV5-1, the J call TRBJ2-1; TCRdb indicates TRBD2, and absent DNA this call remains unverified. The CDR3 consists of 13 residues. The V gene's germline CDR1 is SGHRS and CDR2 YFSETQ. The CDR3: CASQNSGGSNPFF. Full variable domain (missing parts from reference TRBV5-1 and TRBJ2-1): KAGVTQTPRYLIKTRGQQVTLSCSPISGHRSVSWYQQTPGQGLQFLFEYFSETQRNKGNFPGRFSGRQFSNSRSEMNVSTLELGDSALYLCASQNSGGSNPFFGPGTRLTVL.

The genes are TRBV5-1 and TRBJ2-3. The germline V gene has CDR1 SGHRS and CDR2 YFSETQ. The CDR3 length is 12 residues. The CDR3 region is CASSLGQNTQYF.

This chain joins TRBV27 and TRBJ2-3; absent DNA, TCRdb's TRBD1 call cannot be checked. Germline V gene data show CDR1 as MNHEY and CDR2 as SMNVEV (reference sequence). The CDR3 totals 16 residues. CDR3 amino acids: CASSLFRGHGTDTQYF.

The chain employs TRBV28 and TRBJ2-1; TCRdb lists TRBD1, though no DNA is available to test this call. The CDR3 runs 16 residues. CDR1 is MDHEN, CDR2 SYDVKM, per germline. The CDR3 spells CASSPRTGESYNEQFF. Full variable domain (outside the CDR3, taken from reference TRBV28 and TRBJ2-1): DVKVTQSSRYLVKRTGEKVFLECVQDMDHENMFWYRQDPGLGLRLIYFSYDVKMKEKGDIPEGYSVSREKKERFSLILESASTNQTSMYLCASSPRTGESYNEQFFGPGTRLTVL.

V gene TRBV7-9 combines with J gene TRBJ2-5; TCRdb calls TRBD2, which cannot be checked without DNA. This CDR3 region has 15 residues. Germline CDR1 is SEHNR and CDR2 is FQNEAQ (reference sequence). CDR3 in amino acids: CASSLDLGRWETQYF. Combining the CDR3 with reference TRBV7-9 and TRBJ2-5 gives the whole variable domain DTGVSQNPRHKITKRGQNVTFRCDPISEHNRLYWYRQTLGQGPEFLTYFQNEAQLEKSRLLSDRFSAERPKGSFSTLEIQRTEQGDSAMYLCASSLDLGRWETQYFGPGTRLLVL.

The chain's CDR3 is CASTPRFTDTQYF. This rearrangement joins TRBV6-2 or TRBV6-3 to TRBJ2-3. Germline V lookup: CDR1 MNHEY, CDR2 SVGEGT. This CDR3 comprises 13 residues.

J is TRBJ2-1 and V is TRBV12-3 or TRBV12-4; the D call from TCRdb, TRBD2, cannot be confirmed without DNA. This CDR3 is built from 16 residues. The CDR3 sequence is CASSFGLVQGYNEQFF.

This rearrangement joins TRBV6-6 to TRBJ1-1; TCRdb outputs TRBD1, but without DNA this stays unchecked. The CDR3 length is 13 residues. Germline CDR1 and CDR2: MNHNY and SVGAGI (reference sequence). The CDR3 loop is CASSSRAGPEAFF.

The chain uses TRBV7-2 and TRBJ2-3. The CDR3 covers 14 residues. Germline V gene data show CDR1 as SGHTA and CDR2 as FQGNSA. The chain's CDR3 is CASSPSGFTDTQYF.

The J gene is TRBJ2-7, the V gene TRBV5-1; TCRdb's D call of TRBD1 is untestable without DNA. The CDR3 length is 13 residues. CDR1 SGHRS and CDR2 YFSETQ come from the germline V gene. CDR3 sequence: CASSFRTGDEQYF.

The chain couples TRBV29-1 to TRBJ2-7; the TCRdb D gene call, TRBD2, has no DNA to confirm it. The germline CDR1 and CDR2 sequences are SQVTM and ANQGSEA. The CDR3 totals 12 residues. The CDR3 spells CSVWTSVYEQYF.

V and J are TRBV5-1 and TRBJ1-2; TCRdb selects TRBD1, and the lack of DNA leaves this call unchecked. The CDR3 has 15 residues. Germline V gene sequence: CDR1 SGHRS, CDR2 YFSETQ. The CDR3 reads CASSQSTGGEYGYTF.

This sequence joins TRBV7-2 and TRBJ1-1; with no DNA, the TCRdb D assignment of TRBD1 cannot be verified. Germline CDR1 is SGHTA and CDR2 is FQGNSA. The CDR3 length is 13 residues. The CDR3 is CASSGGWSTEAFF.

The chain joins TRBV10-2 to TRBJ2-3; the D call from TCRdb, TRBD1, cannot be confirmed without DNA. Germline assignment: CDR1 WSHSY and CDR2 SAAADI. This CDR3 is 15 amino acids long. CDR3 amino acids: CASSQDGGAGDTQYF.

V usage is TRBV4-1 and J usage is TRBJ2-3; TCRdb reports TRBD1, a call that lacks DNA to check it against. This CDR3 is 15 amino acids long. Germline V lookup: CDR1 MGHRA, CDR2 YSYEKL. The CDR3: CASSQRQGATDTQYF.

The chain recombines TRBV5-5 with TRBJ2-5; TCRdb outputs TRBD2, but without DNA this stays unchecked. The CDR3 spans 15 residues. Germline V CDR1 and CDR2: SGHKS, YYEKEE (reference sequence). This CDR3 is CASTRTSEAQETQYF.